This T cell receptor (beta chain) came from a study of pediatric ulcerative colitis. This CDR3 has 18 amino acids. V lost 3 bases, J lost 0 bases, and 13 bases stayed unmatched. The germline gives CDR1 SNHLY, CDR2 FYNNEI. As regards this clone: What it binds is not known.

Whole-study findings and limits: Ulcerative colitis patients shared more blood-rectal clones than controls. A couple of rectal clonotypes were found only in ulcerative colitis patients, all of them.

Rectal tissue came from one to two pinch biopsies taken at colonoscopy. This table comes from immunoSEQ multiplex PCR, and its TCRdb copy is limited to in-frame clones, with some not included. This table holds 30,000 to 40,000 clones, 80% to 85% found once. The receptor was derived from a boy younger than 18 with mild ulcerative colitis. Material for sequencing was gut tissue. The V and J genes are TRBV2 and TRBJ1-2; 7 bases match TRBD1. CDR3 region: CASSDTGVTGETNYGYTF. The CDR3 DNA reads as TGTGCCAGCAGTGATACAGGGGTCACGGGGGAAACTAACTATGGCTACACCTTC.